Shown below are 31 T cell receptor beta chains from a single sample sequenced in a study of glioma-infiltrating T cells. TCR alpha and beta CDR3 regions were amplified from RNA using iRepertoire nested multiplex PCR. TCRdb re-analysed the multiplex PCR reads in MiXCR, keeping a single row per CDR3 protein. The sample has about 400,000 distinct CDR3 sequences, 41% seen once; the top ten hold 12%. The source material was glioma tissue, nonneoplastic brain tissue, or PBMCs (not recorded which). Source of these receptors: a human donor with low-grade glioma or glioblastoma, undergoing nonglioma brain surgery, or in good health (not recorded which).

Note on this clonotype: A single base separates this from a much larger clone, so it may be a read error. The CDR3 spells CSSSLQGARLEQYF. The CDR3 nucleotides are TGTTCCAGCAGTTTACAGGGGGCTCGGTTGGAGCAGTACTTC. The V call is TRBV27, the J call TRBJ2-7; 9 nucleotides align to TRBD1. The germline gives CDR1 MNHEY, CDR2 SMNVEV (reference sequence). The CDR3 loop spans 14 amino acids.

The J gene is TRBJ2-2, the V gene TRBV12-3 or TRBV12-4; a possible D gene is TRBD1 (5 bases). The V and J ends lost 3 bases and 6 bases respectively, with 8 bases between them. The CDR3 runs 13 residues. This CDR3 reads CASSFQGSGELFF. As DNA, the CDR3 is TGTGCCAGCAGTTTCCAGGGTTCCGGGGAGCTGTTTTTT.

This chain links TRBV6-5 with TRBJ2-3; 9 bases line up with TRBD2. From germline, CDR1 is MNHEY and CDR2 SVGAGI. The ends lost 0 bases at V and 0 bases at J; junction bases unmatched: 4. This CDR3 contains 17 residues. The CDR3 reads CASSYSASGTSTDTQYF. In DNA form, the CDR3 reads TGTGCCAGCAGTTACTCCGCTAGCGGGACTAGCACAGATACGCAGTATTTT.

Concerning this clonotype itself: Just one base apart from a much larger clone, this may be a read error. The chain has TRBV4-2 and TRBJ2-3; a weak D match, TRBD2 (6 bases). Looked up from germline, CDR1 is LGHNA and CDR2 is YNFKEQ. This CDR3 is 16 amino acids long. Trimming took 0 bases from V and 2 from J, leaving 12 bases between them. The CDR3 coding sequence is TGTGCCAGCAGCCAAGAGTCGGGGACTTTCACAGATACGCAGTATTTT. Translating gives CASSQESGTFTDTQYF.

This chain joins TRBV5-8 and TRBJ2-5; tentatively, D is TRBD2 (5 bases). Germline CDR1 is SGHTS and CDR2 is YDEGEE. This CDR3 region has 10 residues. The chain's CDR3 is CASVERTQYF. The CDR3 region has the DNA TGTGCTAGCGTCGAGAGGACCCAGTACTTC.

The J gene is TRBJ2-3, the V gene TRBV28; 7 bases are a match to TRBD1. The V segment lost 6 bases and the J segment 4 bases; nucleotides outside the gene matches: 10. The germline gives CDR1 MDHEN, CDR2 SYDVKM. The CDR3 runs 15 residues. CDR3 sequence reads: CASSQPGQIADTQYF. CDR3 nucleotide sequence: TGTGCCAGCAGCCAACCGGGACAGATCGCAGATACGCAGTATTTT.

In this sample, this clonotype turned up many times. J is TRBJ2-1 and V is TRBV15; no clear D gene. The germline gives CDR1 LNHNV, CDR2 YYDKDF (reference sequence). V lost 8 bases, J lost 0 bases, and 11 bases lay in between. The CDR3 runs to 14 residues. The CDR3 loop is CATHDISSYNEQFF. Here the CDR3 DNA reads TGTGCCACCCATGACATATCCTCCTACAATGAGCAGTTCTTC.

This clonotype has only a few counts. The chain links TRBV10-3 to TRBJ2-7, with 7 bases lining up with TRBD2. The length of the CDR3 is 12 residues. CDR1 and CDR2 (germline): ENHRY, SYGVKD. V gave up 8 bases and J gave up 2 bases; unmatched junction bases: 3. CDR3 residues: CAIGGRAYEQYF. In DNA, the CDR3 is TGTGCCATCGGAGGGAGGGCCTACGAGCAGTACTTC.

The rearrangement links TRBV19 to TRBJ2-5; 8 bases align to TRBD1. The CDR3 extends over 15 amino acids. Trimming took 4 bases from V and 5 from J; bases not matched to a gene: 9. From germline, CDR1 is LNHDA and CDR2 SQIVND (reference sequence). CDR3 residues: CASSNWDRSSETQYF. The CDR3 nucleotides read TGTGCCAGTAGTAATTGGGACAGGAGTTCGGAGACCCAGTACTTC.

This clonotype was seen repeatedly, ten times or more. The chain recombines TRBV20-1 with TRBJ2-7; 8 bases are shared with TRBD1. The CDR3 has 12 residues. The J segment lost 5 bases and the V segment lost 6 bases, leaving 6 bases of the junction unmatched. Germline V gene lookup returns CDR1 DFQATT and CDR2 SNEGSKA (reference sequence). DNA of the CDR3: TGCAGTGCAAGGACAGGGAACCACGAGCAGTACTTC. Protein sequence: CSARTGNHEQYF.

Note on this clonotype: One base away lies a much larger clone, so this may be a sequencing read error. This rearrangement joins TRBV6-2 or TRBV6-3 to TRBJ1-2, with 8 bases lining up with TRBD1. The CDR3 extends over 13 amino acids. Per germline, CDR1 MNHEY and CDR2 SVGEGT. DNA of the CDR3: TGTGCCAGCAGCTTTCAGGGGGCCTATGGCCACACCTTC. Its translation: CASSFQGAYGHTF.

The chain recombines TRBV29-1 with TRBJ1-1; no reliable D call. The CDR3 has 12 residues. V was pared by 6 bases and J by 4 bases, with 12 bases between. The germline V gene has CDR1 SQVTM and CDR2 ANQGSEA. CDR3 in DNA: TGCAGCGTGCTGACGGGTAGCACTGAAGCTTTCTTT. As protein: CSVLTGSTEAFF.

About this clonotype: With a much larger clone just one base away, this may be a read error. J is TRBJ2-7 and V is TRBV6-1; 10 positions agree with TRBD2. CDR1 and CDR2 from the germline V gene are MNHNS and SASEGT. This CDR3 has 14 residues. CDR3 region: CASSTSGIINDQYF. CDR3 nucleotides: TGTGCCAGCAGCACTAGCGGGATAATCAACGATCAGTACTTC.

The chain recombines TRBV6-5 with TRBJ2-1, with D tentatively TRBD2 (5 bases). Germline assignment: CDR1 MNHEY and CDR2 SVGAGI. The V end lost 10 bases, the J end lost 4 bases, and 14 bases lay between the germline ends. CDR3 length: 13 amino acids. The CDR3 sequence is CATQDSQYNEQFF. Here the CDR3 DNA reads TGTGCCACCCAGGACTCGCAGTACAATGAGCAGTTCTTC.

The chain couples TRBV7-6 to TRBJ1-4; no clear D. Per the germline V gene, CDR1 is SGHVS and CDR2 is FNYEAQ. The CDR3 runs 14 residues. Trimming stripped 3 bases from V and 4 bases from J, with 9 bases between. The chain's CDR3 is CASSLRQDNEKLFF. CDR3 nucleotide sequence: TGTGCCAGCAGCTTGCGGCAGGATAATGAAAAACTGTTTTTT.

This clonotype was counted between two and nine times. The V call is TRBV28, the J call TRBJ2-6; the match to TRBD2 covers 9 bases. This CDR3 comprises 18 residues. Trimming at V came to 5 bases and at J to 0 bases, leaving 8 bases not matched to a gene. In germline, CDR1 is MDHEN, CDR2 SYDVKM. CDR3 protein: CASSPGLASLSGANVLTF. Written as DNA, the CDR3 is TGTGCCAGCAGTCCTGGACTAGCGTCGCTCTCTGGGGCCAACGTCCTGACTTTC.

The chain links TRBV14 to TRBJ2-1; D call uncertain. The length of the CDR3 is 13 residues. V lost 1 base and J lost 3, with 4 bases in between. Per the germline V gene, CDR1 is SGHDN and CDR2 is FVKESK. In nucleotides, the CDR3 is TGTGCCAGCAGCCAAGCTATCTACAATGAGCAGTTCTTC. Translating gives CASSQAIYNEQFF.

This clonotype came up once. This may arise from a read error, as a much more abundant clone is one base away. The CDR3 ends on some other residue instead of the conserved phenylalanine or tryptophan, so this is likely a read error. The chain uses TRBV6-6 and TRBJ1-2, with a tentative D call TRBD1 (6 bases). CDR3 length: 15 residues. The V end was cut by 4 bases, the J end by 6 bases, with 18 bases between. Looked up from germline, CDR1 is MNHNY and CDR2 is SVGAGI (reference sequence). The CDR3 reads CASSLNRVSVDGYTL. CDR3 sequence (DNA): TGTGCCAGCAGTTTGAACAGGGTTTCGGTTGATGGCTACACCCTC.

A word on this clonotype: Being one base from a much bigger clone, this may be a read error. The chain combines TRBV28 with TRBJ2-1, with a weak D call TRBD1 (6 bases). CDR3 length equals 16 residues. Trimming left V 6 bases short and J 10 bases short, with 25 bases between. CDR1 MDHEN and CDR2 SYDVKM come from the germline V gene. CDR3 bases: TGTGCCAGCAGCTTTACCCTCGACAGGAGTTCCTACGAGCAGTTCTTC. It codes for CASSFTLDRSSYEQFF.

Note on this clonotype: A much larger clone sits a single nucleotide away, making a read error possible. The CDR3 coding sequence is TGCAGTGCTAGAGATACGGACATTGCCTACGAGCAGTACTTC. Its protein is CSARDTDIAYEQYF. The chain carries TRBV20-1 and TRBJ2-7, with a tentative D call TRBD1 (5 bases). This CDR3 spans 14 amino acids. V lost 0 bases and J lost 2, with 11 bases in between. From germline, CDR1 is DFQATT and CDR2 SNEGSKA (reference sequence).

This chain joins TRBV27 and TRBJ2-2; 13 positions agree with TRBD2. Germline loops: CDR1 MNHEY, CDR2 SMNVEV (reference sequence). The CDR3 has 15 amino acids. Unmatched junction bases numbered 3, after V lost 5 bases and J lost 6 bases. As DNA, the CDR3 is TGTGCCAGCAGTCACGGACTAGCGGGAGCCGGGGAGCTGTTTTTT. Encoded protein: CASSHGLAGAGELFF.

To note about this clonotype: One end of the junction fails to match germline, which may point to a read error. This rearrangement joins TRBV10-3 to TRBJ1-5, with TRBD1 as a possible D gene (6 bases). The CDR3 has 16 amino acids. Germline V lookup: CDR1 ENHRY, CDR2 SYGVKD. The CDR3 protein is CAISETGGGGIRPKHF. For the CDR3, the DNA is TGTGCCATCAGTGAAACGGGAGGGGGAGGAATACGGCCCAAGCATTTT.

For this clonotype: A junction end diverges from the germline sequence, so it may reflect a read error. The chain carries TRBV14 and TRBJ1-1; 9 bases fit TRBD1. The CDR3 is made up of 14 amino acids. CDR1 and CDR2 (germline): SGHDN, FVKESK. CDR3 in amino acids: CASSQDRGRREALF. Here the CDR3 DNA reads TGTGCCAGCAGCCAGGACAGGGGTCGGCGTGAAGCTCTCTTT.

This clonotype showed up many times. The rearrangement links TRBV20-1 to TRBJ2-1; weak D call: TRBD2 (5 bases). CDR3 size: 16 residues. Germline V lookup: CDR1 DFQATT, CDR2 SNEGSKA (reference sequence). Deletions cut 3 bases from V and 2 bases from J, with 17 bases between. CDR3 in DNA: TGCAGTGCTAGGTCCCGTCGGCGGGTCACCTACAATGAGCAGTTCTTC. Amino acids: CSARSRRRVTYNEQFF.

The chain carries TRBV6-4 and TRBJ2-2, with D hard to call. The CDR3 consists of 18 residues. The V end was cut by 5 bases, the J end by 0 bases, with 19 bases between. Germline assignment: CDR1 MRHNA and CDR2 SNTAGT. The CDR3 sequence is CASSFVQRRFANTGELFF. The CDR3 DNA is TGTGCCAGCAGTTTTGTCCAGCGAAGGTTTGCGAACACCGGGGAGCTGTTTTTT.

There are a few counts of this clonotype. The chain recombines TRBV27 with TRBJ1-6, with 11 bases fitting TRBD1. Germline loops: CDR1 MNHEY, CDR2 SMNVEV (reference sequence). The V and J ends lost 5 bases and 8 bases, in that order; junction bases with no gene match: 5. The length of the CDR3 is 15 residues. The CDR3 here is CASSPWDRGDSPLHF. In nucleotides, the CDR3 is TGTGCCAGCAGTCCCTGGGACAGGGGGGATTCACCCCTCCACTTT.

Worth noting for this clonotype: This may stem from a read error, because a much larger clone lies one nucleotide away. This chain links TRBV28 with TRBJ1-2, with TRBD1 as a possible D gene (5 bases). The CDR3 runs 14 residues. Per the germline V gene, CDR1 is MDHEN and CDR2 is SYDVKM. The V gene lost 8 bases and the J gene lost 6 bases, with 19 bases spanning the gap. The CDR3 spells CASGIAGVGNGYTF. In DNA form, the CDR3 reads TGTGCCAGCGGGATCGCGGGGGTCGGGAATGGCTACACCTTC.

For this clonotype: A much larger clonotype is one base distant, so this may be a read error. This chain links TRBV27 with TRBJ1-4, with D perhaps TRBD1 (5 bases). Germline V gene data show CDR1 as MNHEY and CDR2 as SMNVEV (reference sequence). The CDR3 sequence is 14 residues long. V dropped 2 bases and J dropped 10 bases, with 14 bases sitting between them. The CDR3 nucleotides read TGTGCCAGCAGTTTAGGGGCAGGTTGGGGAAAACTGTTTTTT. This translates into CASSLGAGWGKLFF.

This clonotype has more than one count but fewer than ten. The CDR3 loop is CASSAADRLYGYTF. The CDR3 DNA sequence: TGTGCCAGTAGTGCAGCAGACAGGCTGTATGGCTACACCTTC. The rearrangement links TRBV19 to TRBJ1-2, with TRBD1 as a possible D gene (6 bases). The CDR3 spans 14 residues. Germline V CDR1 and CDR2: LNHDA, SQIVND (reference sequence). V lost 5 bases to trimming and J lost 5 bases, with 15 bases between them.

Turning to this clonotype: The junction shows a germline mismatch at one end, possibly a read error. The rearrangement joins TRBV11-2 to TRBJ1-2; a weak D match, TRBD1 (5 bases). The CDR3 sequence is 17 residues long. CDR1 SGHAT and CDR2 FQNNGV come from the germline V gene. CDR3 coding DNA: TGTGCCAGCAGCTTAGATCGGACACGCTTGGCTAACTATGGCCACGCCTTC. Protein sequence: CASSLDRTRLANYGHAF. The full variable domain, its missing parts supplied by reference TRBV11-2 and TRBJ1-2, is EAGVAQSPRYKIIEKRQSVAFWCNPISGHATLYWYQQILGQGPKLLIQFQNNGVVDDSQLPKDRFSAERLKGVDSTLKIQPAKLEDSAVYLCASSLDRTRLANYGHAFGSGTRLTVV.

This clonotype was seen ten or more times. In DNA, the CDR3 is TGTGCCAGCAGTGAATACCGGGGTCCTAATGAAAAACTGTTTTTT. It is translated as CASSEYRGPNEKLFF. This chain connects TRBV25-1 to TRBJ1-4; D is unclear. Germline V CDR1 and CDR2: MGHDK, SYGVNS. The germline V and J ends were trimmed by 0 bases and 3 bases, with 8 bases remaining between them. The CDR3 is 15 residues long.